This TCR beta chain was sequenced in a study of human T cells and chemical hapten exposure. About the study: All through the roughly 26-week study, the scalp of each patient received diphenylcyclopropenone doses weekly.

The library put unique molecular identifiers onto individual cDNA molecules. TCRdb re-derived calls from the RACE reads in MiXCR, one entry per CDR3 protein. The sample holds some 87,000 distinct CDR3 sequences, about 9.4% seen once. Deletions cut 8 bases from V and 0 bases from J, with 11 bases between. The CDR3 totals 14 residues. The time point was: patch test 1, 2 weeks after DPC sensitization. Described treatment: therapeutic diphenylcyclopropenone sensitization with weekly scalp DPC. The sequencing used whole blood, collected in connection with sensitization to the hapten diphenylcyclopropenone (DPC). The receptor comes from a woman in her fifties or sixties with alopecia areata. Some clones in this sample may be carry-over from other donors' samples. This chain links TRBV12-3 or TRBV12-4 with TRBJ2-1; D not resolved. The CDR3 loop reads CASLNSRSYNEQFF. The DNA for the CDR3 is TGTGCCAGCCTGAACAGCCGCTCCTACAATGAGCAGTTCTTC.